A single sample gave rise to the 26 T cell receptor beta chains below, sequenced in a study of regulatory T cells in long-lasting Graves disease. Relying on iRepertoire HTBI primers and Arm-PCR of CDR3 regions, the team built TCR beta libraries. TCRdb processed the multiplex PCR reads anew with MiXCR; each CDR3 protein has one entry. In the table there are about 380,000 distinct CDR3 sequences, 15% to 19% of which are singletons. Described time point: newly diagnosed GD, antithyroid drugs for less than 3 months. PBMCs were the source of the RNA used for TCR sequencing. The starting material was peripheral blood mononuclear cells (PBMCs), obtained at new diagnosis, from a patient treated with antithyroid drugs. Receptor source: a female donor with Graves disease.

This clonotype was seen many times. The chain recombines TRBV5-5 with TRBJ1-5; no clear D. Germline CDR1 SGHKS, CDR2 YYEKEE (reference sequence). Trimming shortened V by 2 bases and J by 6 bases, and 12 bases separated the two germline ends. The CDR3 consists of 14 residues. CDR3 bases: TGTGCCAGCAGCTTAGAAGGAGAGGCTCAGCCCCAGCATTTT. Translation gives CASSLEGEAQPQHF.

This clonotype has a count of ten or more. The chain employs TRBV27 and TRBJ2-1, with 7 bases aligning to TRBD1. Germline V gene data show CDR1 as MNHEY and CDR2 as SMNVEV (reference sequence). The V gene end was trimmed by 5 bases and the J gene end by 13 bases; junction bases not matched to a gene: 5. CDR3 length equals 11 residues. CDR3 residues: CASSTGTDQFF. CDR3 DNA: TGTGCCAGCAGTACCGGGACAGACCAGTTCTTC.

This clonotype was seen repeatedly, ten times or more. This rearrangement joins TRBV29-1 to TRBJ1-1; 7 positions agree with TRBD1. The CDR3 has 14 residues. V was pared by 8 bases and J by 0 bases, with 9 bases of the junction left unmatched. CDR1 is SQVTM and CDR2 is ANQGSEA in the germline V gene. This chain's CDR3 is CSSRGGTVNTEAFF. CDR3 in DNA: TGCAGCTCCCGAGGTGGGACAGTGAACACTGAAGCTTTCTTT. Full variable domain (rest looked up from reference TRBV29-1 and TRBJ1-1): SAVISQKPSRDICQRGTSLTIQCQVDSQVTMMFWYRQQPGQSLTLIATANQGSEATYESGFVIDKFPISRPNLTFSTLTVSNMSPEDSSIYLCSSRGGTVNTEAFFGQGTRLTVV.

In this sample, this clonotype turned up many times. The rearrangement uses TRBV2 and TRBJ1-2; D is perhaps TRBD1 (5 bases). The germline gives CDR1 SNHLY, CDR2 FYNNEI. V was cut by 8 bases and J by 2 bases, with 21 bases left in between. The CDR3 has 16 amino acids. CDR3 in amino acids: CASPPVEGGGNYGYTF. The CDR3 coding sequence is TGTGCCAGCCCACCCGTCGAGGGCGGGGGAAACTATGGCTACACCTTC.

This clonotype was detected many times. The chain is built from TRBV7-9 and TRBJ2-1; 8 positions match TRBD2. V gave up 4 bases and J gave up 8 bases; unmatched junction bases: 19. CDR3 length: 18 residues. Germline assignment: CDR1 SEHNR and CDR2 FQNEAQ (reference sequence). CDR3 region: CASSSLRPGGARIYEQFF. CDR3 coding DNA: TGTGCCAGCAGCTCTCTCAGGCCCGGGGGGGCGCGGATCTATGAGCAGTTCTTC.

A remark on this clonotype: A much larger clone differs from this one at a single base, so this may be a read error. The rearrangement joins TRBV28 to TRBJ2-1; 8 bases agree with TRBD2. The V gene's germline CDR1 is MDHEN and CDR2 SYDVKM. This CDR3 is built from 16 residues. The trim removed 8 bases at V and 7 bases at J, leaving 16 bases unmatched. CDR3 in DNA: TGTGCCAGCGGCTTCCCTCCGGGACTAGGGAGAAATGAGCAGTTCTTC. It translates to CASGFPPGLGRNEQFF.

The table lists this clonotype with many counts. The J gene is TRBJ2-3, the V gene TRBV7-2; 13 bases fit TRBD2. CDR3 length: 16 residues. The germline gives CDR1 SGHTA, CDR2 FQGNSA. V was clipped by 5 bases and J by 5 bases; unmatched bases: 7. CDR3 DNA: TGTGCCAGCAGCACACTAGCGGGAGGGCCGGTAGATACGCAGTATTTT. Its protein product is CASSTLAGGPVDTQYF.

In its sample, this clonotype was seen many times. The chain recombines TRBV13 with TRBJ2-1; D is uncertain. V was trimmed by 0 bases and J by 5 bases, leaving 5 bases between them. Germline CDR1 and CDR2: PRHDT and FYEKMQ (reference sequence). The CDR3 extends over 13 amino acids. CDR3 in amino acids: CASSLGANNEQFF. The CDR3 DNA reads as TGTGCCAGCAGCTTAGGGGCAAACAATGAGCAGTTCTTC.

CDR3 protein: CASSPGQGVTQYF. The CDR3 DNA follows: TGTGCCAGCAGTCCCGGACAGGGTGTGACCCAGTACTTC. The V and J genes are TRBV27 and TRBJ2-5; 8 nucleotides agree with TRBD1. Germline V gene data show CDR1 as MNHEY and CDR2 as SMNVEV (reference sequence). The CDR3 extends over 13 amino acids. V lost 5 bases, J lost 7 bases, and 6 bases stayed unmatched.

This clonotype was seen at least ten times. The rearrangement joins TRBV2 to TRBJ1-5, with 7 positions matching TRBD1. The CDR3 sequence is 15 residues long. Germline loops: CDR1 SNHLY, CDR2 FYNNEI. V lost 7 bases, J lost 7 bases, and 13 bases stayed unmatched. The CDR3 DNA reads TGTGCCAGCACCTTCACCGACAGGGTTAGCCAGCCCCAGCATTTT. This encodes CASTFTDRVSQPQHF.

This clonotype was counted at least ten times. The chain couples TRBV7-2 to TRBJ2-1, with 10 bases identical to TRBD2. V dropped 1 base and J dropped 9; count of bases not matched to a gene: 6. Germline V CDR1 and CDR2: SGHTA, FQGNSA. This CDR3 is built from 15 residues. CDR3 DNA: TGTGCCAGCAGCTTAGGAGGACTAGCGGCGTCTGAGCAGTTCTTC. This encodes CASSLGGLAASEQFF.

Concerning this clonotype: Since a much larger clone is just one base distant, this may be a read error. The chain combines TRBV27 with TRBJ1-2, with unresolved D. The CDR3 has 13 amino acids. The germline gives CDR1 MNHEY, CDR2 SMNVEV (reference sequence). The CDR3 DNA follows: TGTGCCAGCAGTTTCCGGGGTAGCTATGGCCACACCTTC. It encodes CASSFRGSYGHTF.

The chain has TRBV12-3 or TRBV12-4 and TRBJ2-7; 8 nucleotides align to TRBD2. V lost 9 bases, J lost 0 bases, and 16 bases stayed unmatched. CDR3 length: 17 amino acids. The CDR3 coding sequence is TGTGCCAGTGGGGGGCCTAGCGGGCTAACCCCCTCCTACGAGCAGTACTTC. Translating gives CASGGPSGLTPSYEQYF.

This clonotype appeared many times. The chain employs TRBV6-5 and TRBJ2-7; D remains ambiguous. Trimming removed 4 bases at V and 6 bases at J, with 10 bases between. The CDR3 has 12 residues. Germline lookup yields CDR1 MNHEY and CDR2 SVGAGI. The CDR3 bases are TGTGCCAGCAGTTCGCCATCCAGCGAGCAGTACTTC. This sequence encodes CASSSPSSEQYF.

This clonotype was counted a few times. The CDR3 spells CASSSSLTGVDGRRYEQYF. The CDR3 nucleotides are TGCGCCAGCAGCTCCAGCCTAACAGGGGTGGACGGCCGGAGATACGAGCAGTACTTC. The genes are TRBV5-1 and TRBJ2-7, with 7 bases lining up with TRBD1. This CDR3 is 19 amino acids long. With V trimmed by 3 bases and J by 4 bases, 22 bases remained unmatched. Germline loops: CDR1 SGHRS, CDR2 YFSETQ.

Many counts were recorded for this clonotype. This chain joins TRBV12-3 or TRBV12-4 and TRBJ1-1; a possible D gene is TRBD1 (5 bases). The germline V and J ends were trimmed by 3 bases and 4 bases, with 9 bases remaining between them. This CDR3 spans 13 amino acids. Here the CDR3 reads CASSFYRGTEAFF. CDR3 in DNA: TGTGCCAGCAGTTTCTATAGGGGCACTGAAGCTTTCTTT.

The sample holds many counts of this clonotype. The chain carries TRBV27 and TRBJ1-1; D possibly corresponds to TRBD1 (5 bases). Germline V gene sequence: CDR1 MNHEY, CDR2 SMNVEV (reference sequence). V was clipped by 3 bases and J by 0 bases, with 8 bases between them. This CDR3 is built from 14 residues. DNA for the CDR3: TGTGCCAGCAGTTTGAAGGGGATGAACACTGAAGCTTTCTTT. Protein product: CASSLKGMNTEAFF.

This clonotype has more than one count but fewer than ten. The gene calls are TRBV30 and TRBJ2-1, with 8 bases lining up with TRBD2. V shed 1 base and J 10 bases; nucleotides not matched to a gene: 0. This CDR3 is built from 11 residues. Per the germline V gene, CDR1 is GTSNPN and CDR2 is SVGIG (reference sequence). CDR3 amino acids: CAWSEREEQFF. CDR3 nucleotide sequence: TGTGCCTGGAGTGAGCGGGAGGAGCAGTTCTTC.

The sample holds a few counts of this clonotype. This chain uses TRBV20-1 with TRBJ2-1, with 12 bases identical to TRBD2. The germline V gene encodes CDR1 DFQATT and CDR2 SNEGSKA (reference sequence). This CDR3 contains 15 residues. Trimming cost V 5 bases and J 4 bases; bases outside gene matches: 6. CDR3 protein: CSASTTSGGYNEQFF. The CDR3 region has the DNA TGCAGTGCTTCAACGACTAGCGGGGGATACAATGAGCAGTTCTTC.

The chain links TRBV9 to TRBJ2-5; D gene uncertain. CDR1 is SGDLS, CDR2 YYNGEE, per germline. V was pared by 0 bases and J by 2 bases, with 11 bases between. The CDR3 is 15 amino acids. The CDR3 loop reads CASSVEPGPQETQYF. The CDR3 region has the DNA TGTGCCAGCAGCGTAGAACCGGGCCCTCAAGAGACCCAGTACTTC.

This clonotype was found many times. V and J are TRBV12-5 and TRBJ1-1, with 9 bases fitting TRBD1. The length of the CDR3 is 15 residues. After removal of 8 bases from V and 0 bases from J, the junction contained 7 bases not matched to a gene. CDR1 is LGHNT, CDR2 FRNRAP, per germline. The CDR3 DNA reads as TGTGCTAGTAGGGACAGGGTTATTATGAACACTGAAGCTTTCTTT. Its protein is CASRDRVIMNTEAFF. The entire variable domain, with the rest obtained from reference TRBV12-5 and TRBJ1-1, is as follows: DARVTQTPRHKVTEMGQEVTMRCQPILGHNTVFWYRQTMMQGLELLAYFRNRAPLDDSGMPKDRFSAEMPDATLATLKIQPSEPRDSAVYFCASRDRVIMNTEAFFGQGTRLTVV.

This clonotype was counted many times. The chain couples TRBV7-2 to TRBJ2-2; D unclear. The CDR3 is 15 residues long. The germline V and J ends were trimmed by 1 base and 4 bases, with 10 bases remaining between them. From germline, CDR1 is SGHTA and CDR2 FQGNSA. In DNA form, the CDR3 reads TGTGCCAGCAGCTTAGGGGTGCCGGGCACCGGGGAGCTGTTTTTT. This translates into CASSLGVPGTGELFF.

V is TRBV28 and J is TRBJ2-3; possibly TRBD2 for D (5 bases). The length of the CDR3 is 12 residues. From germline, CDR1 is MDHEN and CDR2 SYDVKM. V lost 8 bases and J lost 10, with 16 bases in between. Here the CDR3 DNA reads TGTGCCAGCGCCACCCCGACTACGGCGCAGTATTTT. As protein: CASATPTTAQYF. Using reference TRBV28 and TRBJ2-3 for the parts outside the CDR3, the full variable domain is DVKVTQSSRYLVKRTGEKVFLECVQDMDHENMFWYRQDPGLGLRLIYFSYDVKMKEKGDIPEGYSVSREKKERFSLILESASTNQTSMYLCASATPTTAQYFGPGTRLTVL.

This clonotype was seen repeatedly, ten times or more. CDR3 region: CASSENRQSPWEQETQYF. DNA of the CDR3: TGTGCCAGCAGTGAAAACAGGCAGTCACCCTGGGAACAAGAGACCCAGTACTTC. The chain couples TRBV2 to TRBJ2-5, with D perhaps TRBD1 (5 bases). V dropped 2 bases and J dropped 2 bases, with 21 bases sitting between them. CDR1 and CDR2 (germline): SNHLY, FYNNEI. CDR3 size: 18 residues.

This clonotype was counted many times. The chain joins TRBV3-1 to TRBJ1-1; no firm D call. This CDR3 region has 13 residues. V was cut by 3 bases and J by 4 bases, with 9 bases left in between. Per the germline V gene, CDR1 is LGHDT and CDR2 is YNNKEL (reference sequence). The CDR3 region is CASSQGGFTEAFF. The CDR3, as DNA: TGTGCCAGCAGCCAGGGAGGGTTCACTGAAGCTTTCTTT.

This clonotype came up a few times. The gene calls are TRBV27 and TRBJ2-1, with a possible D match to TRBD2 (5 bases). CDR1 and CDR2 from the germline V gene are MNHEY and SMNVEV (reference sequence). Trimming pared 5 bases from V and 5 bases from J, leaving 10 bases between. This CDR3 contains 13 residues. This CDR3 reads CASSTGINNEQFF. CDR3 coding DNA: TGTGCCAGCAGTACCGGGATCAACAATGAGCAGTTCTTC.